The 25 T cell receptor beta chains presented below share a single source sample, sequenced in a study of T cell responses to AZD1222 COVID-19 vaccine. Measured with immunoSEQ multiplex PCR; TCRdb has only the in-frame clones, and not every one. Among more than 90,000 clones, 87% were seen once, and the ten largest hold roughly a tenth. This sample comprised peripheral blood, obtained 28 days after the second AZD1222 dose. Receptors were obtained from an adult who received the AZD1222 COVID-19 vaccine.

J is TRBJ1-5 and V is TRBV20-1; D is uncertain. This CDR3 spans 11 amino acids. Germline loops: CDR1 DFQATT, CDR2 SNEGSKA (reference sequence). The germline V and J ends were trimmed by 5 bases and 11 bases, with 13 bases remaining between them. The CDR3 loop reads CSARRMGAQHF. In DNA form, the CDR3 reads TGCAGTGCTCGCCGAATGGGAGCCCAGCATTTT.

The chain uses TRBV4-1 and TRBJ2-7; 8 bases fit TRBD1. J gave up 1 base and V 3 bases, and 5 bases lay outside the gene matches. The CDR3 spans 15 residues. Germline CDR1 reads MGHRA; CDR2 reads YSYEKL. This CDR3 reads CASSQITGGSYEQYF. As DNA, the CDR3 is TGCGCCAGCAGCCAGATAACAGGGGGATCCTACGAGCAGTACTTC.

The chain links TRBV7-3 to TRBJ2-7, with 9 positions matching TRBD1. Per the germline V gene, CDR1 is SGHTA and CDR2 is FQGTGA. V dropped 8 bases and J dropped 1; count of bases not matched to a gene: 15. The CDR3 length is 17 residues. The CDR3 bases are TGTGCCAGCCACCAAGTCTCGAGGACAGGGGATTCCTACGAGCAGTACTTC. Amino acid sequence: CASHQVSRTGDSYEQYF.

V usage is TRBV7-2 and J usage is TRBJ2-7; no reliable D call. Trimming removed 3 bases at V and 4 bases at J, with 4 bases between. Germline loops: CDR1 SGHTA, CDR2 FQGNSA. The CDR3 is 11 amino acids. The CDR3 DNA sequence: TGTGCCAGCAGCTTGAGATACGAGCAGTACTTC. This sequence encodes CASSLRYEQYF.

Here the CDR3 DNA reads TGTGCCAGCAGACGAGGACAGGGCGCCCACGAGCAGTACTTC. It translates to CASRRGQGAHEQYF. This chain uses TRBV21-1 with TRBJ2-7; the D segment call TRBD1 is taken from the table without a DNA check. TRBV21-1 represents a pseudogene. The CDR3 length is 14 residues.

This chain links TRBV5-1 with TRBJ2-3; maybe TRBD1 (7 bases). Germline assignment: CDR1 SGHRS and CDR2 YFSETQ. V lost 4 bases and J lost 2, with 14 bases in between. The CDR3 has 15 amino acids. DNA for the CDR3: TGCGCCAGCAGCGGAGGGACAGACCCCACAGATACGCAGTATTTT. It translates to CASSGGTDPTDTQYF.

This chain uses TRBV7-2 with TRBJ1-2, with TRBD1 matching 8 bases. Germline CDR1 is SGHTA and CDR2 is FQGNSA. Unmatched junction bases numbered 10, after V lost 6 bases and J lost 7 bases. The CDR3 length is 14 residues. CDR3 in amino acids: CASRDDRGGIGYTF. CDR3 DNA: TGTGCCAGCAGGGACGACAGGGGTGGGATTGGCTACACCTTC.

The chain uses TRBV15 and TRBJ2-7; D is ambiguous. Germline V gene data show CDR1 as LNHNV and CDR2 as YYDKDF (reference sequence). V shed 0 bases and J shed 0 bases, with 9 bases lying between them. CDR3 length: 15 amino acids. The chain's CDR3 is CATSRERTSSYEQYF. CDR3 nucleotides: TGTGCCACCAGCAGAGAGCGGACGAGCTCCTACGAGCAGTACTTC.

The CDR3 loop reads CASSQDSFSSYEQYF. In DNA, the CDR3 is TGCGCCAGCAGCCAAGATAGCTTCTCCTCCTACGAGCAGTACTTC. The rearrangement joins TRBV4-3 to TRBJ2-7; D remains ambiguous. The CDR3 totals 15 residues. Trimming took 0 bases from V and 0 from J, leaving 9 bases between them. Germline-derived CDR1 and CDR2 are LGHNA and YSLEER.

This clone has more than one count but fewer than ten. The genes are TRBV4-1 and TRBJ2-7; weak D call: TRBD1 (6 bases). Germline V gene data show CDR1 as MGHRA and CDR2 as YSYEKL. The CDR3 length is 15 residues. V dropped 2 bases and J dropped 6 bases, with 17 bases sitting between them. The CDR3 region is CASSQIYGQGFEQYF. The CDR3 nucleotides are TGCGCCAGCAGCCAAATATATGGTCAGGGGTTCGAGCAGTACTTC.

The chain carries TRBV30 and TRBJ2-7, with 10 bases aligning to TRBD1. The V segment lost 2 bases and the J segment 3 bases; nucleotides outside the gene matches: 4. CDR3 length: 14 amino acids. Germline-derived CDR1 and CDR2 are GTSNPN and SVGIG (reference sequence). The CDR3 coding sequence is TGTGCCTGGAGTAGCCGGGACAGGGGCTACGAGCAGTACTTC. Protein product: CAWSSRDRGYEQYF.

The J gene is TRBJ2-1, the V gene TRBV5-1; D ambiguous. There are 18 residues in the CDR3. Germline V gene sequence: CDR1 SGHRS, CDR2 YFSETQ. V was shortened by 4 bases and J by 1 base, with 21 bases between the two germline ends. The CDR3, as DNA: TGCGCCAGCAGCATTCTAAAGTCGACCGACATATCCTACAATGAGCAGTTCTTC. This gives the protein CASSILKSTDISYNEQFF.

The genes are TRBV18 and TRBJ2-2, with D unclear. The CDR3 loop spans 12 amino acids. CDR1 is KGHSH and CDR2 is LQKENI in the germline V gene. The V end was cut by 0 bases, the J end by 5 bases, with 1 base between. The CDR3 nucleotides are TGTGCCAGCTCACCACCGACCGGGGAGCTGTTTTTT. The encoded protein is CASSPPTGELFF.

The CDR3 DNA sequence: TGTGCCAGCTCACCTCTCAGCCCAGGACAGGGCCAAGAGACCCAGTACTTC. It encodes CASSPLSPGQGQETQYF. The chain is built from TRBV18 and TRBJ2-5; 8 nucleotides line up with TRBD1. The CDR3 contains 17 residues. CDR1 KGHSH and CDR2 LQKENI come from the germline V gene. With V trimmed by 3 bases and J by 1 base, 10 bases remained unmatched.

V and J are TRBV29-1 and TRBJ2-2, with TRBD2 matching 11 bases. In germline, CDR1 is SQVTM, CDR2 ANQGSEA. With 4 bases clipped from V and 7 bases from J, the junction kept 8 bases outside the gene matches. CDR3 length equals 15 residues. The CDR3: CSVGVAGGLGGELFF. Here the CDR3 DNA reads TGCAGCGTTGGGGTAGCGGGAGGGCTCGGCGGGGAGCTGTTTTTT.

The gene calls are TRBV19 and TRBJ2-2; TRBD2 matches 7 bases. Per the germline V gene, CDR1 is LNHDA and CDR2 is SQIVND (reference sequence). This CDR3 is 15 amino acids long. V dropped 7 bases and J dropped 0; count of bases not matched to a gene: 5. Here the CDR3 DNA reads TGTGCCAGTAAAGTGGGGGGGTCGAACACCGGGGAGCTGTTTTTT. Translating gives CASKVGGSNTGELFF.

The V call is TRBV27, the J call TRBJ2-5, with TRBD2 matching over 13 bases. V was pared by 1 base and J by 5 bases, with 7 bases of the junction left unmatched. Germline V lookup: CDR1 MNHEY, CDR2 SMNVEV (reference sequence). The CDR3 covers 17 residues. The CDR3 sequence: CASSLYPGLAGRETQYF. CDR3 in DNA: TGTGCCAGCAGTTTATACCCGGGACTAGCGGGAAGGGAGACCCAGTACTTC.

This clone was seen only a few times. CDR3 region: CASSIDPSINQPQHF. The CDR3 DNA sequence: TGTGCCAGTAGTATAGATCCTTCAATTAATCAGCCCCAGCATTTT. The rearrangement uses TRBV19 and TRBJ1-5; D is uncertain. Germline CDR1 reads LNHDA; CDR2 reads SQIVND (reference sequence). This CDR3 contains 15 residues. V dropped 0 bases and J dropped 4 bases, with 10 bases sitting between them.

V gene TRBV9 combines with J gene TRBJ1-1; D not certain. CDR3 length: 13 amino acids. The V gene lost 0 bases and the J gene lost 4 bases, with 7 bases spanning the gap. Germline V gives CDR1 SGDLS, CDR2 YYNGEE. The CDR3 loop reads CASSVAVGTEAFF. CDR3 sequence (DNA): TGTGCCAGCAGCGTAGCGGTCGGCACTGAAGCTTTCTTT.

The V gene is TRBV18, the J gene TRBJ1-1; 7 positions match TRBD1. V lost 4 bases and J lost 6; bases outside the gene matches: 17. The CDR3 sequence is 17 residues long. Germline CDR1 is KGHSH and CDR2 is LQKENI. Written as DNA, the CDR3 is TGTGCCAGCTCACGGGGGATGGGAGCTTCCACAGGGGCTGAAGCTTTCTTT. The encoded protein is CASSRGMGASTGAEAFF.

The rearrangement links TRBV7-9 to TRBJ2-7; TRBD1 matches at 12 bases. V shed 5 bases and J 4 bases; nucleotides not matched to a gene: 6. The CDR3 is 15 amino acids. Germline values: CDR1 SEHNR, CDR2 FQNEAQ (reference sequence). CDR3 nucleotide sequence: TGTGCCAGCAGCGAACTGGGACAGGGGGCTTACGAGCAGTACTTC. Protein sequence: CASSELGQGAYEQYF.

The J gene is TRBJ2-5, the V gene TRBV11-2; the D gene is possibly TRBD2 (6 bases). The CDR3 extends over 14 amino acids. Trimming stripped 2 bases from V and 5 bases from J, with 12 bases between. Germline CDR1 is SGHAT and CDR2 is FQNNGV. In DNA form, the CDR3 reads TGTGCCAGCAGCTTAAACGCGGGATCCGAGACCCAGTACTTC. Its translation is CASSLNAGSETQYF.

This rearrangement joins TRBV5-1 to TRBJ2-7, with 9 bases lining up with TRBD1. With 4 bases clipped from V and 4 bases from J, the junction kept 12 bases outside the gene matches. The germline CDR1 and CDR2 sequences are SGHRS and YFSETQ. The CDR3 totals 16 residues. CDR3 coding DNA: TGCGCCAGCAGCCTTGGGACAGGGAGTTTGCTTTACGAGCAGTACTTC. Its translation: CASSLGTGSLLYEQYF.

The chain links TRBV7-2 to TRBJ2-2; no definite D call. Germline loops: CDR1 SGHTA, CDR2 FQGNSA. There are 16 residues in the CDR3. Between the trimmed V and J ends, which lost 1 base and 0 bases, there was a span of 9 bases. The CDR3 bases are TGTGCCAGCAGCTTAGTGGGCGGAACGAACACCGGGGAGCTGTTTTTT. It codes for CASSLVGGTNTGELFF.

The CDR3 DNA reads TGTGCCACCAGTGATTTCTCCAGCGGGGATGAGCAGTTCTTC. Protein: CATSDFSSGDEQFF. The rearrangement uses TRBV24-1 and TRBJ2-1; TRBD2 matches 7 bases. Germline CDR1 is KGHDR and CDR2 is SFDVKD. The CDR3 length is 14 residues. V lost 1 base and J lost 8; bases outside the gene matches: 4.